This T cell receptor (beta chain) was obtained from a study of cytomegalovirus exposure and HLA in healthy donors. On the study more broadly: Approximately 83 million unique TCRs from HLA-typed donors were held in an early data release.

V was shortened by 4 bases and J by 0 bases, with 11 bases between the two germline ends. Germline V gene sequence: CDR1 SGHTS, CDR2 YDEGEE. CDR3 size: 15 residues. PCR primers comprised 60 Vbeta and 13 Jbeta primers. This table comes from immunoSEQ multiplex PCR, and its TCRdb copy is limited to in-frame clones, with some not included. The sample shows 130,000 or so clones, approximately 8.8% of them seen only once. This clone occurred a few times. Material: PBMCs. The chain is built from TRBV5-8 and TRBJ1-3; possibly TRBD1 for D (5 bases). This TCR was sampled from a man aged 35 to 55 in good health and CMV-seronegative. CDR3: CASSQTAFSGNTIYF. In DNA, the CDR3 is TGTGCCAGCAGCCAGACAGCCTTCTCTGGAAACACCATATATTTT.